The source of this T cell receptor (beta chain) is a study of CD8 T cells in Susac syndrome (dated 2019 in TCRdb). A note on the overall study: The study used repertoire sequencing to test whether antigen drove CD8+ T cell activation and differentiation in Susac syndrome. The clonality of the CD8+ T cell repertoire was compared across approximately eleven healthy donors, around 14 Susac syndrome patients and fewer than 16 multiple sclerosis patients.

CDR1 is given as DFQATT and CDR2 as SNEGSKA, both from the germline V gene (reference sequence). V is trimmed back by 6 bases and J by 6 bases, and the junction contains 6 bases that no gene match accounts for. The CDR3, cysteine through phenylalanine, is 13 amino acids long. Only CDR3 DNA remains: 39 bases, in frame from the first base. With regard to this clonotype: Its cognate antigen has yet to be identified. No much larger clone is present one base from it, and per-base qualities are unavailable.

High-throughput TCR beta sequencing profiled peripheral blood CD8+ and CD4+ T cells from healthy donors, Susac syndrome patients and multiple sclerosis patients. Healthy donors were included as age- and sex-matched controls. Bulk CD8+ and CD4+ T cells were purified magnetically by negative isolation, whereas CD8+ TEMRA cells were enriched by FACS. Blood was drawn into EDTA tubes, processed within 24 hours, and PBMCs were isolated by density gradient centrifugation. PBMCs intended for TCR sequencing were cryopreserved in liquid nitrogen and were subsequently thawed in a 37 degrees C water bath. A purity of at least 90% was achieved for sorted or isolated CD4+, CD8+ and CD8+ TEMRA cells. General conclusions and limits of the study: The number of individuals in the TCR sequencing and HLA analysis was acknowledged as relatively small.

RNA was extracted using the RNeasy kit, and about 0.45 to 1 ug of the RNA was reverse transcribed with random hexamers. The immunoSEQ multiplex PCR assay, covering 54 Vbeta and 13 Jbeta segments, was used to amplify TCR beta CDR3 regions. Bias from PCR amplification was corrected by using a synthetic template baseline for primer optimization and for computational correction. On the study's bioinformatics: Reads were annotated to V, D and J genes according to IMGT and were analyzed with immunoSEQ Analyzer, with only productive sequences retained. To calculate clonality, Shannon entropy was normalized by log2 of the number of productive unique sequences and then subtracted from one. For each patient and control, public and private clones were evaluated among the 100 most prevalent clones. Susac-specific clones were defined as absent from healthy and MS cohorts, around 970 published viral clones and other ImmuneACCESS disease sequences. Clones were called with MiXCR by TCRdb after fastp trimmed the public reads at Q25, and only in-frame beta chains were retained. Each entry is one CDR3 protein sequence, shown with its most common DNA and genes. TCRdb's processing, not the authors', yielded these V and J calls. The sample table contains 70,000 or so distinct CDR3 sequences; only one count was recorded for just under 95% of them. The ten largest clonotypes hold 0.24% of the sample.

The receptor was isolated from a human donor in good health. Sequenced sample: CD8+ T cells from PBMCs. The receptor chain draws on TRBV20-1 and TRBJ1-2, and TRBD1 aligns with 11 junction nucleotides. The DNA sequence follows: TGCAGTGCGTACCGGGACAGGGGGGATGGCTACACCTTC. Protein translation: CSAYRDRGDGYTF.